Each of the 32 T cell receptor beta chains below was sequenced from the same sample in a study of Ad26.COV2.S vaccination and SARS-CoV-2 variants. Assay used: immunoSEQ multiplex PCR; TCRdb lists only in-frame clones, some missing. The sample includes approximately 300,000 clones, around four fifths of them seen just once. Indicated treatment: some 20 received Ad26.COV2.S at low or high dose, single or two shots; about 5 received placebo; per-sample allocation not given. It was on day 63 after the first vaccine or placebo injection that samples were taken. The source material was peripheral blood, sampled in a trial of Ad26.COV2.S vaccine versus placebo. These receptors originate from a person aged 18-60 years who received the Ad26.COV2.S COVID-19 vaccine or a placebo.

The chain has TRBV21-1 and TRBJ1-1; the table's D call, TRBD1, has no DNA check behind it. TRBV21-1 is recorded as a pseudogene. The CDR3 runs 14 residues. Here the CDR3 DNA reads TGTGCCAGCATGAGAGCAGGGGGACTCTCTGAAGCTTTCTTT. Its translation is CASMRAGGLSEAFF.

This sequence joins TRBV9 and TRBJ1-6, with 7 bases matching TRBD1. CDR3 length equals 16 residues. V was clipped by 2 bases and J by 7 bases; unmatched bases: 9. In germline, CDR1 is SGDLS, CDR2 YYNGEE. The CDR3 loop reads CASSVGPGQLNSPLHF. Here the CDR3 DNA reads TGTGCCAGCAGCGTGGGACCGGGACAGCTAAATTCACCCCTCCACTTT.

The rearrangement links TRBV6-4 to TRBJ1-2; TRBD1 is a possible D gene (6 bases). V was trimmed by 7 bases and J by 5 bases, leaving 14 bases between them. The germline CDR1 and CDR2 sequences are MRHNA and SNTAGT. There are 13 residues in the CDR3. This chain's CDR3 is CASTKGQGYGYTF. The CDR3 DNA reads TGTGCCAGCACCAAAGGGCAGGGGTATGGCTACACCTTC.

The chain couples TRBV5-1 to TRBJ2-4; D might be TRBD2 (5 bases). The CDR3 has 14 residues. V gave up 3 bases and J gave up 0 bases, with 7 bases separating them. Germline values: CDR1 SGHRS, CDR2 YFSETQ. CDR3 nucleotides: TGCGCCAGCAGCTCCGGGGTAGCCAAAAACATTCAGTACTTC. This codes for CASSSGVAKNIQYF. The full variable domain, with the rest looked up from reference TRBV5-1 and TRBJ2-4, is KAGVTQTPRYLIKTRGQQVTLSCSPISGHRSVSWYQQTPGQGLQFLFEYFSETQRNKGNFPGRFSGRQFSNSRSEMNVSTLELGDSALYLCASSSGVAKNIQYFGAGTRLSVL.

For the CDR3, the DNA is TGTGCCAGCGATATGTCCCCCCATCCAGCCGATAATGAAAAACTGTTTTTT. Encoded protein: CASDMSPHPADNEKLFF. The V gene is TRBV5-5, the J gene TRBJ1-4, with unresolved D. Germline CDR1 reads SGHKS; CDR2 reads YYEKEE (reference sequence). Trimming took off 7 bases at V and 4 bases at J, with 23 bases between the two ends. The CDR3 has 17 amino acids.

This sequence joins TRBV9 and TRBJ2-2; D ambiguous. The CDR3 length is 14 residues. Germline loops: CDR1 SGDLS, CDR2 YYNGEE. The V and J ends lost 0 bases and 7 bases respectively, with 10 bases between them. The CDR3, as DNA: TGTGCCAGCAGCGTAGTGGCGGAGATCGGGGAGCTGTTTTTT. Protein product: CASSVVAEIGELFF.

The chain employs TRBV4-1 and TRBJ1-2; TRBD1 agrees at 8 bases. The junction had 3 bases not matched to a gene; V was cut back by 3 bases and J by 6 bases. There are 13 residues in the CDR3. CDR1 and CDR2 (germline): MGHRA, YSYEKL. CDR3 loop: CASSHTGGDGYTF. The CDR3 nucleotides read TGCGCCAGCAGCCATACAGGGGGAGATGGCTACACCTTC.

This clone was seen just once. The chain joins TRBV28 to TRBJ1-5, with D unresolved. Germline CDR1 MDHEN, CDR2 SYDVKM. The CDR3 length is 14 residues. Trimming pared 8 bases from V and 0 bases from J, leaving 11 bases between. The CDR3 coding sequence is TGTGCCAGCGGTTCTCACGATAGCAATCAGCCCCAGCATTTT. Translated, it gives CASGSHDSNQPQHF.

This chain joins TRBV10-1 and TRBJ2-1; 7 positions match TRBD1. The V and J ends lost 3 bases and 6 bases, in that order; junction bases with no gene match: 8. The CDR3 runs to 15 residues. CDR1 is WNHNN and CDR2 is SYGVQD in the germline V gene (reference sequence). CDR3 DNA: TGCGCCAGCAGTGAAAGACAGGGTTCCCTCAATGAGCAGTTCTTC. Its protein is CASSERQGSLNEQFF.

V and J are TRBV6-4 and TRBJ1-1; the D is unclear. This CDR3 is 13 amino acids long. V lost 2 bases, J lost 0 bases, and 4 bases lay in between. Germline values: CDR1 MRHNA, CDR2 SNTAGT. The CDR3 region is CASSDGMNTEAFF. CDR3 nucleotides: TGTGCCAGCAGTGACGGGATGAACACTGAAGCTTTCTTT.

This clone was counted a single time. This sequence joins TRBV9 and TRBJ1-1; D gene uncertain. Trimming shortened V by 5 bases and J by 8 bases, and 13 bases separated the two germline ends. The CDR3 has 12 residues. Germline V gene sequence: CDR1 SGDLS, CDR2 YYNGEE. The CDR3 spells CASSAGGIEAFF. CDR3 DNA sequence: TGTGCCAGCAGTGCGGGCGGAATCGAAGCTTTCTTT.

The chain links TRBV28 to TRBJ2-7, with 9 bases matching TRBD1. V lost 7 bases and J lost 2; bases outside the gene matches: 12. This CDR3 has 16 amino acids. Germline V gene lookup returns CDR1 MDHEN and CDR2 SYDVKM. CDR3 bases: TGTGCCAGCAACCAACCCTGGACAGGGGCGGCCTACGAGCAGTACTTC. Its protein is CASNQPWTGAAYEQYF.

V gene TRBV4-2 combines with J gene TRBJ2-5; D ambiguous. Trimming took off 0 bases at V and 0 bases at J, with 11 bases between the two ends. The CDR3 length is 16 residues. Germline CDR1 is LGHNA and CDR2 is YNFKEQ. CDR3 in amino acids: CASSQEVGKDQETQYF. CDR3 coding DNA: TGTGCCAGCAGCCAAGAAGTAGGGAAGGACCAAGAGACCCAGTACTTC.

This rearrangement joins TRBV27 to TRBJ2-1; no clear D. This CDR3 is built from 15 residues. Between the trimmed V and J ends, which lost 5 bases and 4 bases, there was a span of 15 bases. Germline CDR1 is MNHEY and CDR2 is SMNVEV (reference sequence). This chain's CDR3 is CASSTSAEPYNEQFF. The CDR3 DNA is TGTGCCAGCAGTACCAGTGCCGAGCCTTACAATGAGCAGTTCTTC.

The chain has TRBV25-1 and TRBJ2-7; possible D gene TRBD2, 6 bases. There are 15 residues in the CDR3. In germline, CDR1 is MGHDK, CDR2 SYGVNS. V lost 1 base, J lost 4 bases, and 14 bases lay in between. DNA for the CDR3: TGTGCCAGCAGTGAATTTGGGAGTAGCGGTTACGAGCAGTACTTC. It encodes CASSEFGSSGYEQYF.

The chain joins TRBV6-5 to TRBJ1-5; possibly TRBD1 for D (5 bases). The CDR3 extends over 13 amino acids. The V gene lost 2 bases and the J gene lost 7 bases, with 9 bases spanning the gap. From germline, CDR1 is MNHEY and CDR2 SVGAGI. This chain's CDR3 is CASSYTRDQPQHF. DNA for the CDR3: TGTGCCAGCAGTTACACCCGGGACCAGCCCCAGCATTTT.

The CDR3 loop reads CASSLKLATEQYF. The CDR3 DNA sequence: TGTGCCAGCAGCTTGAAACTAGCAACCGAGCAGTACTTC. This sequence joins TRBV11-3 and TRBJ2-7; TRBD2 might be the D (6 bases). The CDR3 covers 13 residues. CDR1 and CDR2 from the germline V gene are SGHNT and YENEEA. Trimming removed 3 bases at V and 6 bases at J, with 12 bases between.

V gene TRBV18 combines with J gene TRBJ1-1, with D possibly TRBD1 on 6 matching bases. V was pared by 2 bases and J by 10 bases, with 17 bases between. Germline loops: CDR1 KGHSH, CDR2 LQKENI. The CDR3 has 14 amino acids. The CDR3 DNA is TGTGCCAGCTCACCAAATTCCTCAGGCAGGGGAGCTTTCTTT. Protein: CASSPNSSGRGAFF.

V usage is TRBV27 and J usage is TRBJ1-5, with 7 bases aligning to TRBD1. V trimming: 4 bases; J trimming: 2 bases; junction bases outside the gene matches: 2. Germline V gives CDR1 MNHEY, CDR2 SMNVEV (reference sequence). This CDR3 has 14 amino acids. The CDR3 spells CASSYGQGNQPQHF. The CDR3 DNA sequence: TGTGCCAGCAGTTACGGACAGGGCAATCAGCCCCAGCATTTT.

This clone was detected a few times. The gene calls are TRBV7-9 and TRBJ1-3; a weak D match, TRBD1 (5 bases). Germline V gene data show CDR1 as SEHNR and CDR2 as FQNEAQ (reference sequence). V was clipped by 5 bases and J by 2 bases, with 10 bases between them. CDR3 length: 14 amino acids. The CDR3 region has the DNA TGTGCCAGCAGCCCACGCAGGGCTGGAAACACCATATATTTT. Protein sequence: CASSPRRAGNTIYF.

The chain links TRBV12-3 or TRBV12-4 to TRBJ2-7; perhaps TRBD1 as D (6 bases). This CDR3 is 12 amino acids long. V gave up 3 bases and J gave up 7 bases, with 10 bases separating them. The CDR3 DNA is TGTGCCAGCAGTTTGGGGCAGGGGGAGCAGTACTTC. Its translation is CASSLGQGEQYF.

The chain employs TRBV4-2 and TRBJ1-4; the D is unclear. The V gene lost 0 bases and the J gene lost 2 bases, with 13 bases spanning the gap. This CDR3 has 17 amino acids. Looked up from germline, CDR1 is LGHNA and CDR2 is YNFKEQ. The CDR3 is CASSQDLRKTTNEKLFF. In DNA, the CDR3 is TGTGCCAGCAGCCAAGATCTACGGAAAACTACTAATGAAAAACTGTTTTTT.

The J gene is TRBJ1-4, the V gene TRBV7-9, with 8 bases aligning to TRBD1. This CDR3 region has 17 residues. Per germline, CDR1 SEHNR and CDR2 FQNEAQ (reference sequence). With V trimmed by 0 bases and J by 4 bases, 7 bases remained unmatched. The CDR3 sequence: CASSLAPSGGFNEKLFF. The DNA of the CDR3 is TGTGCCAGCAGCTTAGCGCCGTCAGGGGGCTTTAATGAAAAACTGTTTTTT.

The chain recombines TRBV9 with TRBJ2-3; 8 bases are a match to TRBD1. The germline V gene encodes CDR1 SGDLS and CDR2 YYNGEE. The CDR3 consists of 15 residues. The V gene end was trimmed by 6 bases and the J gene end by 2 bases; junction bases not matched to a gene: 8. CDR3 nucleotides: TGTGCCAGCACCGCCCGGGACAGGACCACAGATACGCAGTATTTT. It codes for CASTARDRTTDTQYF.

The chain links TRBV5-1 to TRBJ1-4; 7 nucleotides match TRBD1. The CDR3 has 14 residues. Germline lookup yields CDR1 SGHRS and CDR2 YFSETQ. The junction had 7 bases not matched to a gene; V was cut back by 0 bases and J by 11 bases. In DNA form, the CDR3 reads TGCGCCAGCAGCTTGGGCACAGGGGCGCGGAAACTGTTTTTT. Translated, it gives CASSLGTGARKLFF.

This rearrangement joins TRBV9 to TRBJ1-2, with 7 bases identical to TRBD1. V shed 2 bases, J shed 6 bases, and the junction held 7 bases outside the gene matches. The CDR3 covers 14 residues. Per the germline V gene, CDR1 is SGDLS and CDR2 is YYNGEE. The CDR3 nucleotides are TGTGCCAGCAGCGTGACCGGACAGGATAATGGCTACACCTTC. Its translation is CASSVTGQDNGYTF.

V gene TRBV11-3 combines with J gene TRBJ1-1, with D tentatively TRBD1 (5 bases). This CDR3 has 16 residues. The germline V gene encodes CDR1 SGHNT and CDR2 YENEEA. The ends were cut back, 1 base at V and 4 bases at J, with 16 bases in the middle. CDR3 DNA sequence: TGTGCCAGCAGCTTAGTGGGTTCGGGGGTCAGCACTGAAGCTTTCTTT. It yields the protein CASSLVGSGVSTEAFF.

V and J are TRBV11-3 and TRBJ2-5; the D gene is possibly TRBD1 (6 bases). Trimming took 3 bases from V and 4 from J, leaving 12 bases between them. The CDR3 spans 14 residues. The germline V gene has CDR1 SGHNT and CDR2 YENEEA. This CDR3 is CASSFRETGETQYF. The CDR3 nucleotides are TGTGCCAGCAGCTTCAGGGAGACAGGAGAGACCCAGTACTTC.

The rearrangement uses TRBV6-5 and TRBJ1-4, with a possible D match to TRBD1 (5 bases). From germline, CDR1 is MNHEY and CDR2 SVGAGI. The CDR3 has 15 residues. V gave up 0 bases and J gave up 6 bases, with 11 bases separating them. In DNA form, the CDR3 reads TGTGCCAGCAGTTACTCGTTAGGGGTGGATGAAAAACTGTTTTTT. Protein sequence: CASSYSLGVDEKLFF.

This chain joins TRBV6-5 and TRBJ2-3; the D is unclear. Trimming took off 2 bases at V and 5 bases at J, with 8 bases between the two ends. CDR3 length equals 13 residues. Germline V gene lookup returns CDR1 MNHEY and CDR2 SVGAGI. CDR3 amino acids: CASSYPGRDTQYF. CDR3 nucleotides: TGTGCCAGCAGTTACCCGGGTCGAGATACGCAGTATTTT.

The V gene is TRBV25-1, the J gene TRBJ2-2; 9 bases are shared with TRBD2. The CDR3 is 17 amino acids. The V gene end was trimmed by 3 bases and the J gene end by 2 bases; junction bases not matched to a gene: 7. Germline loops: CDR1 MGHDK, CDR2 SYGVNS. CDR3 bases: TGTGCCAGCAGTGAGGGTGGCCTAGCGGGAAACACCGGGGAGCTGTTTTTT. It yields the protein CASSEGGLAGNTGELFF.

This clone was found a few times. The CDR3 spells CASSLDGSSPLHF. Here the CDR3 DNA reads TGTGCCAGCAGCTTAGACGGATCATCACCCCTCCACTTT. The chain links TRBV7-3 to TRBJ1-6; D call uncertain. The ends were cut back, 2 bases at V and 10 bases at J, with 9 bases in the middle. In germline, CDR1 is SGHTA, CDR2 FQGTGA. This CDR3 is 13 amino acids long. The variable domain in full, completed from reference TRBV7-3 and TRBJ1-6, reads GAGVSQTPSNKVTEKGKYVELRCDPISGHTALYWYRQSLGQGPEFLIYFQGTGAADDSGLPNDRFFAVRPEGSVSTLKIQRTERGDSAVYLCASSLDGSSPLHFGNGTRLTVT.